The 4 T cell receptor beta chains reported below all come from one sample, sequenced in a study of neoadjuvant anti-PD-1 for oral cavity cancer. Generated by immunoSEQ multiplex PCR, the TCRdb table keeps only in-frame clones and is missing some. The top ten hold over 2% of the sample, which has 17,000 or so clones, about 59% seen once. Sequencing used PBMCs, obtained before nivolumab (anti-PD-1) treatment. These receptors came from a person between 40 and 85 years old with oral cavity squamous cell carcinoma.

The chain uses TRBV5-1 and TRBJ2-1, with 14 bases identical to TRBD2. Germline loops: CDR1 SGHRS, CDR2 YFSETQ. The V gene end was trimmed by 0 bases and the J gene end by 5 bases; junction bases not matched to a gene: 4. CDR3 size: 17 residues. Here the CDR3 reads CASSLEGLAGGNNEQFF. The CDR3 DNA follows: TGCGCCAGCAGCTTGGAAGGACTAGCGGGGGGCAACAATGAGCAGTTCTTC.

This clone was seen a few times. The chain combines TRBV5-1 with TRBJ1-2; D not certain. V was clipped by 5 bases and J by 8 bases, with 16 bases between them. The CDR3 sequence is 13 residues long. The germline V gene has CDR1 SGHRS and CDR2 YFSETQ. The CDR3 nucleotides read TGCGCCAGCAGTAGTGAGCCGTCTGGAGGCTACACCTTC. This gives the protein CASSSEPSGGYTF.

The rearrangement links TRBV5-1 to TRBJ2-7, with 9 bases matching TRBD1. Trimming at V came to 2 bases and at J to 0 bases, leaving 9 bases not matched to a gene. The germline CDR1 and CDR2 sequences are SGHRS and YFSETQ. CDR3 size: 17 residues. CDR3 DNA: TGCGCCAGCAGCTTTGCCACAGGGGGCCTGGGCTCCTACGAGCAGTACTTC. Translated, it gives CASSFATGGLGSYEQYF.

The chain links TRBV25-1 to TRBJ2-3; a weak D match, TRBD2 (5 bases). The CDR3 is 16 residues long. Germline V lookup: CDR1 MGHDK, CDR2 SYGVNS. Between the trimmed V and J ends, which lost 5 bases and 0 bases, there was a span of 15 bases. The CDR3 DNA sequence: TGTGCCAGCAGTTTGGCGGGCCGGGCCAGCACAGATACGCAGTATTTT. Amino acid sequence: CASSLAGRASTDTQYF.